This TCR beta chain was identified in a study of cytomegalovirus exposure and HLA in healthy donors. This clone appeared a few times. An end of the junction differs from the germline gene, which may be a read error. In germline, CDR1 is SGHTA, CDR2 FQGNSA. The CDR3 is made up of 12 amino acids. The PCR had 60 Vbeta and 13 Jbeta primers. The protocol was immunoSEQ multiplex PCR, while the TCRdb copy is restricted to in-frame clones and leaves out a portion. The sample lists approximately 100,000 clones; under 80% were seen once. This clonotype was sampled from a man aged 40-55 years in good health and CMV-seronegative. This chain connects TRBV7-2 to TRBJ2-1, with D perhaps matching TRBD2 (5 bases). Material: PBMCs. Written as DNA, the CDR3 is TGTGCCAGCGGCTTAACGGGGTATGAGCAGTTCTTC. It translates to CASGLTGYEQFF.